This T cell receptor beta chain was recovered during a study of HIV-infected patients and healthy controls. The V end was cut by 5 bases, the J end by 7 bases, with 21 bases between. This CDR3 spans 15 amino acids. Germline V lookup: CDR1 SGHAT, CDR2 FQNNGV. No cell fractionation was done, so the repertoire covers all unsorted peripheral blood T cells. There are a few counts of this clonotype. cDNA was made from about 500 ng RNA using alpha and beta constant primers. Using multiplexing indices, alpha and beta chain libraries were generated apart by chain-specific third strand synthesis. TCRdb reanalysed the 5' RACE reads using MiXCR and keeps one entry per CDR3 protein. The sample includes about 16,000 distinct CDR3 sequences, 9.4% of them seen just once.

The TCR was taken from an adult in good health. Sequencing was done on a sample of blood. The chain is built from TRBV11-2 and TRBJ2-7; D might be TRBD1 (7 bases). CDR3 DNA sequence: TGTGCCAGCAGCGCACCTCCGTCAGGGGGGTTTGAGCAGTACGTC. This codes for CASSAPPSGGFEQYV.